The 29 T cell receptor beta chains given below trace back to one sample, sequenced in a study of T cells in Graves' hyperthyroidism and ophthalmopathy. There were TCR beta CDR3 regions amplified from RNA transcripts. The HTBI primer set served for first-round RT-PCR of the TCR CDR3. TCRdb passed the multiplex PCR reads through MiXCR, listing each CDR3 protein once. The data show 400,000 or so distinct CDR3 sequences, over 12% seen once. The sample was blood. These receptors were taken from a man in his fifties or sixties with Graves' ophthalmopathy.

This clonotype has a count of ten or more. The rearrangement uses TRBV20-1 and TRBJ2-3; possibly TRBD2 for D (6 bases). CDR3 length: 13 amino acids. Germline assignment: CDR1 DFQATT and CDR2 SNEGSKA (reference sequence). Trimming left V 6 bases short and J 2 bases short, with 12 bases between. The CDR3: CSAKGLNTDTQYF. The CDR3 region has the DNA TGCAGTGCCAAGGGACTTAACACAGATACGCAGTATTTT.

On this clonotype itself: Compared with germline, one end of the junction differs, possibly owing to a read error. The chain recombines TRBV18 with TRBJ2-5, with a weak D call TRBD1 (6 bases). Germline V lookup: CDR1 KGHSH, CDR2 LQKENI. The CDR3 extends over 11 amino acids. The CDR3: CASSQGDGLHF. The CDR3 DNA sequence: TGTGCCAGCTCACAGGGGGACGGTCTGCACTTC.

The genes are TRBV5-1 and TRBJ2-2, with TRBD1 identical over 8 bases. The length of the CDR3 is 18 residues. Trimming took 4 bases from V and 0 from J; bases not matched to a gene: 11. Germline V CDR1 and CDR2: SGHRS, YFSETQ. The CDR3 sequence: CASSKPRGRGSNTGELFF. In nucleotides, the CDR3 is TGCGCCAGCAGCAAGCCCAGGGGGCGAGGGTCGAACACCGGGGAGCTGTTTTTT.

This clonotype was seen repeatedly, ten times or more. V usage is TRBV11-1 and J usage is TRBJ2-1, with D tentatively TRBD1 or TRBD2 (7 bases each). The CDR3 consists of 13 residues. Trimming left V 5 bases short and J 9 bases short, with 14 bases between. Germline V gene lookup returns CDR1 SGHAT and CDR2 FQDESV (reference sequence). Written as DNA, the CDR3 is TGTGCCAGCAGCGCGTCCAGGGGGGGTGAGCAGTTCTTC. Translation: CASSASRGGEQFF. The full variable domain, in which reference TRBV11-1 and TRBJ2-1 provide the parts outside the CDR3, is EAEVAQSPRYKITEKSQAVAFWCDPISGHATLYWYRQILGQGPELLVQFQDESVVDDSQLPKDRFSAERLKGVDSTLKIQPAELGDSAMYLCASSASRGGEQFFGPGTRLTVL.

The chain has TRBV5-1 and TRBJ1-1, with 10 bases that match TRBD1. Trimming at V came to 4 bases and at J to 6 bases, leaving 6 bases not matched to a gene. This CDR3 spans 14 amino acids. CDR1 and CDR2 (germline): SGHRS, YFSETQ. The CDR3 sequence is CASSGGDRGAEAFF. In DNA, the CDR3 is TGCGCCAGCAGCGGGGGGGACAGGGGAGCTGAAGCTTTCTTT. The full variable domain, completed using reference TRBV5-1 and TRBJ1-1, is KAGVTQTPRYLIKTRGQQVTLSCSPISGHRSVSWYQQTPGQGLQFLFEYFSETQRNKGNFPGRFSGRQFSNSRSEMNVSTLELGDSALYLCASSGGDRGAEAFFGQGTRLTVV.

This clonotype came up many times. The V and J genes are TRBV4-1 and TRBJ2-1; TRBD1 matches at 7 bases. The CDR3 has 15 amino acids. CDR1 MGHRA and CDR2 YSYEKL come from the germline V gene. The V segment lost 1 base and the J segment 2 bases; nucleotides outside the gene matches: 2. The CDR3 nucleotides are TGCGCCAGCAGCCAAGGGCAGGGGGCCTACAATGAGCAGTTCTTC. This sequence encodes CASSQGQGAYNEQFF.

This clonotype was counted many times. The rearrangement uses TRBV30 and TRBJ2-1; D is undetermined. The CDR3 is 15 amino acids. V was cut by 3 bases and J by 0 bases, with 12 bases left in between. Germline values: CDR1 GTSNPN, CDR2 SVGIG (reference sequence). Here the CDR3 reads CAWSPARSSYNEQFF. CDR3 nucleotide sequence: TGTGCCTGGAGCCCGGCTAGAAGCTCCTACAATGAGCAGTTCTTC.

This clonotype was counted at least ten times. The CDR3, as DNA: TGCAGTGCTACTGGGGACAGGACAGATACGCAGTATTTT. Protein product: CSATGDRTDTQYF. This chain connects TRBV20-1 to TRBJ2-3; 8 bases match TRBD1. In germline, CDR1 is DFQATT, CDR2 SNEGSKA (reference sequence). This CDR3 is built from 13 residues. V was clipped by 4 bases and J by 3 bases; unmatched bases: 3.

The sample holds a few counts of this clonotype. The chain combines TRBV9 with TRBJ2-1, with 10 bases lining up with TRBD2. With 0 bases clipped from V and 9 bases from J, the junction kept 12 bases outside the gene matches. This CDR3 is built from 17 residues. Germline CDR1 is SGDLS and CDR2 is YYNGEE. CDR3 protein: CASSVDSLAGVRVEQFF. The CDR3 DNA follows: TGTGCCAGCAGCGTAGACAGTCTAGCGGGAGTGAGAGTTGAGCAGTTCTTC.

In this sample, this clonotype turned up once. The chain employs TRBV11-2 and TRBJ2-5; 12 nucleotides match TRBD2. Losses at the gene ends were 5 bases for V and 0 bases for J; bases not matched to a gene: 10. Germline V gene data show CDR1 as SGHAT and CDR2 as FQNNGV. This CDR3 has 18 amino acids. The CDR3 nucleotides read TGTGCCAGCAGCCCTCTTCGGCTAGCGGGAGGGAACCAAGAGACCCAGTACTTC. Translating it yields CASSPLRLAGGNQETQYF.

This chain connects TRBV27 to TRBJ2-7; weak D call: TRBD1 (6 bases). CDR1 and CDR2 (germline): MNHEY, SMNVEV (reference sequence). The CDR3 loop spans 14 amino acids. V was pared by 5 bases and J by 2 bases, with 13 bases between. The CDR3 nucleotides read TGTGCCAGCAGTCCTCGACAGGCACCCTACGAGCAGTACTTC. It specifies CASSPRQAPYEQYF.

This sequence joins TRBV12-3 or TRBV12-4 and TRBJ2-1; 9 positions agree with TRBD2. The ends lost 4 bases at V and 6 bases at J; junction bases unmatched: 22. The CDR3 runs to 20 residues. DNA of the CDR3: TGTGCCAGCAGTTCTGGGGGAGTAGCGGGAGTGGCCAACTCAAGCAATGAGCAGTTCTTC. This sequence encodes CASSSGGVAGVANSSNEQFF.

This clonotype was counted only a few times. This chain connects TRBV12-3 or TRBV12-4 to TRBJ2-1; 9 nucleotides align to TRBD2. The CDR3 extends over 16 amino acids. Trimming took 3 bases from V and 10 from J; bases not matched to a gene: 13. CDR3 nucleotide sequence: TGTGCCAGCAGTTTTTTTAGTACTAGCGGGTCACGGGAGCAGTTCTTC. Its translation is CASSFFSTSGSREQFF.

This clonotype has ten or more counts. The chain couples TRBV11-3 to TRBJ2-3, with D unresolved. Trimming removed 4 bases from V and 2 bases from J, with 4 bases in between. The CDR3 is 12 amino acids. CDR1 SGHNT and CDR2 YENEEA come from the germline V gene. The CDR3 spells CASSYTTDTQYF. DNA for the CDR3: TGTGCCAGCAGCTACACCACAGATACGCAGTATTTT.

This clonotype has more than one count but fewer than ten. This rearrangement joins TRBV29-1 to TRBJ2-1; D is unresolved. Looked up from germline, CDR1 is SQVTM and CDR2 is ANQGSEA. The length of the CDR3 is 13 residues. The germline V and J ends were trimmed by 7 bases and 7 bases, with 17 bases remaining between them. CDR3 bases: TGCAGCGATTACCCTTCGGCGCAGAATGAGCAGTTCTTC. This codes for CSDYPSAQNEQFF.

In the case of this clonotype: This may come from a read error, since a much larger clone is one base off. The chain couples TRBV7-3 to TRBJ1-4, with D perhaps matching TRBD1 (6 bases). CDR1 and CDR2 (germline): SGHTA, FQGTGA. CDR3 length: 14 amino acids. V was trimmed by 2 bases and J by 10 bases, leaving 14 bases between them. The DNA for the CDR3 is TGTGCCAGCAGCTTAGAGGGGGGAGCGGGAAAACTGTTTTTT. Amino acids: CASSLEGGAGKLFF.

V and J are TRBV12-3 or TRBV12-4 and TRBJ2-5; the D gene is possibly TRBD2 (6 bases). The CDR3 has 15 residues. The V end lost 4 bases, the J end lost 3 bases, and 15 bases lay between the germline ends. The CDR3 here is CASSSTTRLEETQYF. In nucleotides, the CDR3 is TGTGCCAGCAGTTCGACGACTAGGTTGGAAGAGACCCAGTACTTC.

Ten or more counts support this clonotype. The J gene is TRBJ2-1, the V gene TRBV3-1; TRBD2 agrees at 10 bases. The CDR3 is 17 residues long. Germline V gives CDR1 LGHDT, CDR2 YNNKEL (reference sequence). J lost 1 base, V lost 3 bases, and 6 bases had no gene match. The CDR3 coding sequence is TGTGCCAGCAGCCATGGGCCTAGCGGGAGTTCCTACAATGAGCAGTTCTTC. It translates to CASSHGPSGSSYNEQFF.

This clonotype occurred many times. The genes are TRBV20-1 and TRBJ2-3, with D unresolved. The germline V and J ends were trimmed by 0 bases and 0 bases, with 10 bases remaining between them. The CDR3 totals 15 residues. The germline V gene encodes CDR1 DFQATT and CDR2 SNEGSKA (reference sequence). CDR3 in amino acids: CSARDRWSSTDTQYF. In nucleotides, the CDR3 is TGCAGTGCTAGAGATCGTTGGTCTAGCACAGATACGCAGTATTTT.

This clonotype was found many times. The chain couples TRBV11-2 to TRBJ2-1; D may be TRBD1 or TRBD2 (5 bases each). Trimming stripped 3 bases from V and 2 bases from J, with 8 bases between. CDR1 and CDR2 from the germline V gene are SGHAT and FQNNGV. There are 14 residues in the CDR3. CDR3 coding DNA: TGTGCCAGCAGCTTTAGGGACCCCTACAATGAGCAGTTCTTC. Translating gives CASSFRDPYNEQFF. The whole variable domain, remainder taken from reference TRBV11-2 and TRBJ2-1, is EAGVAQSPRYKIIEKRQSVAFWCNPISGHATLYWYQQILGQGPKLLIQFQNNGVVDDSQLPKDRFSAERLKGVDSTLKIQPAKLEDSAVYLCASSFRDPYNEQFFGPGTRLTVL.

This clonotype was recorded at least ten times. The rearrangement uses TRBV30 and TRBJ1-2; D remains ambiguous. Trimming took off 0 bases at V and 6 bases at J, with 14 bases between the two ends. The germline CDR1 and CDR2 sequences are GTSNPN and SVGIG (reference sequence). The CDR3 totals 14 residues. CDR3 amino acids: CAWSVLREVHGYTF. DNA of the CDR3: TGTGCCTGGAGTGTGCTAAGGGAAGTCCATGGCTACACCTTC.

V gene TRBV7-9 combines with J gene TRBJ2-7, with 7 bases lining up with TRBD1. The junction had 6 bases not matched to a gene; V was cut back by 5 bases and J by 2 bases. The CDR3 length is 14 residues. Germline values: CDR1 SEHNR, CDR2 FQNEAQ (reference sequence). The chain's CDR3 is CASSEMGQTYEQYF. The CDR3 DNA reads TGTGCCAGCAGCGAAATGGGACAGACCTACGAGCAGTACTTC.

This clonotype was counted a few times. The chain has TRBV7-6 and TRBJ2-5; D remains unclear. Trimming pared 5 bases from V and 7 bases from J, leaving 14 bases between. The CDR3 contains 13 residues. CDR1 is SGHVS and CDR2 is FNYEAQ in the germline V gene. Written as DNA, the CDR3 is TGTGCCAGCAGCCGACCCCCTGTCTGGACCCAGTACTTC. Translating gives CASSRPPVWTQYF.

The chain joins TRBV4-1 to TRBJ2-4; 8 bases match TRBD2. The length of the CDR3 is 16 residues. Germline lookup yields CDR1 MGHRA and CDR2 YSYEKL. Germline trimming cut 1 base from V and 7 bases from J; bases unmatched to any gene: 9. CDR3 nucleotides: TGCGCCAGCAGCCAAGTCCGTTCAGCGGGAGCGAACATTCAGTACTTC. It encodes CASSQVRSAGANIQYF.

This clonotype was found many times. This chain uses TRBV6-1 with TRBJ1-2, with 8 bases lining up with TRBD1. This CDR3 has 14 residues. CDR1 MNHNS and CDR2 SASEGT come from the germline V gene. With 3 bases clipped from V and 4 bases from J, the junction kept 4 bases outside the gene matches. Here the CDR3 DNA reads TGTGCCAGCAGTGACGCAGGGGGCTTCTATGGCTACACCTTC. Its translation: CASSDAGGFYGYTF.

This clonotype was seen only once. The chain is built from TRBV28 and TRBJ2-1; D call uncertain. CDR3 length: 15 amino acids. V lost 6 bases and J 7 bases, leaving 19 bases between the germline ends. Looked up from germline, CDR1 is MDHEN and CDR2 is SYDVKM. DNA of the CDR3: TGTGCCAGCAGCTCAACCGACCCCACCACTAATGAGCAGTTCTTC. It specifies CASSSTDPTTNEQFF.

This clonotype has just one count. A much larger clonotype is one base distant, so this may be a read error. The rearrangement uses TRBV3-1 and TRBJ2-1, with 10 nucleotides matching TRBD2. The CDR3 length is 16 residues. Looked up from germline, CDR1 is LGHDT and CDR2 is YNNKEL (reference sequence). CDR3 sequence (DNA): TGTGTCAGCAGCCAAGACCCTAGCGGGAGTGGCAATGAGCAGTTCTTC. Translation gives CVSSQDPSGSGNEQFF.

This clonotype was found a few times. The J gene is TRBJ1-1, the V gene TRBV12-3 or TRBV12-4, with no clear D. The CDR3 runs to 17 residues. V lost 3 bases and J lost 1, with 18 bases in between. In DNA form, the CDR3 reads TGTGCCAGCAGTTTTTCGGGCCCCCGGGTTTGGAACACTGAAGCTTTCTTT. This gives the protein CASSFSGPRVWNTEAFF.

At least ten counts were recorded for this clonotype. The rearrangement links TRBV20-1 to TRBJ1-1; 7 nucleotides line up with TRBD1. The length of the CDR3 is 14 residues. The V gene's germline CDR1 is DFQATT and CDR2 SNEGSKA (reference sequence). V lost 0 bases to trimming and J lost 5 bases; unmatched junction nucleotides: 6. DNA for the CDR3: TGCAGTGCTAGAGATCACCTGACAGGGACTGAAGCTTTCTTT. It specifies CSARDHLTGTEAFF.